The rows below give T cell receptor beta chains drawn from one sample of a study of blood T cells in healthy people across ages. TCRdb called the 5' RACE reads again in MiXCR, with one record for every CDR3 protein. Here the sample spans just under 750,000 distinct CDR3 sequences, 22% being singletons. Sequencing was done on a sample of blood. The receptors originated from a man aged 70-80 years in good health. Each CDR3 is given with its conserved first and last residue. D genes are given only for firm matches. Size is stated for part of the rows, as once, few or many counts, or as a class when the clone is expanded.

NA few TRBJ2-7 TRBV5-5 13 CASSLGSRGEQYF TGTGCCAGCAGCTTGGGGTCCCGAGGGGAGCAGTACTTC
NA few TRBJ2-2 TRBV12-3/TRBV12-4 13 CASTVSGTGELFF TGTGCCAGCACCGTTTCAGGCACCGGGGAGCTGTTTTTT
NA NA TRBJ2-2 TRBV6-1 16 CASSEWVASDTGELFF TGTGCCAGCAGTGAATGGGTAGCGTCGGACACCGGGGAGCTGTTTTTT
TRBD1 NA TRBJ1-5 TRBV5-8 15 CASRNRGMGNQPQHF TGTGCCAGCAGGAACAGGGGAATGGGCAATCAGCCCCAGCATTTT
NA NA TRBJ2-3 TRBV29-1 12 CSVETGKDTQYF TGCAGCGTTGAAACGGGTAAAGATACGCAGTATTTT
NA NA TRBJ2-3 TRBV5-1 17 CASSLLYLTGSTDAQYF TGCGCCAGCAGCTTGCTCTACCTAACGGGTAGCACAGATGCGCAGTATTTT
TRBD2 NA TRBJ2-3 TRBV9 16 CASSLRTSVSTDTQYF TGTGCCAGCAGCCTCCGGACTAGCGTAAGCACAGATACGCAGTATTTT
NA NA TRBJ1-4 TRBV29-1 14 CSVGDVAINEKLFF TGCAGCGTTGGGGATGTGGCTATTAATGAAAAACTGTTTTTT
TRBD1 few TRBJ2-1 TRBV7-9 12 CASSIPGTGPFF TGTGCCAGCAGCATCCCCGGGACAGGGCCGTTCTTC
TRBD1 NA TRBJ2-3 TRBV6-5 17 CASITGQDEAPSGTQYF TGTGCCAGCATTACCGGACAGGACGAGGCCCCGTCGGGCACGCAGTATTTT